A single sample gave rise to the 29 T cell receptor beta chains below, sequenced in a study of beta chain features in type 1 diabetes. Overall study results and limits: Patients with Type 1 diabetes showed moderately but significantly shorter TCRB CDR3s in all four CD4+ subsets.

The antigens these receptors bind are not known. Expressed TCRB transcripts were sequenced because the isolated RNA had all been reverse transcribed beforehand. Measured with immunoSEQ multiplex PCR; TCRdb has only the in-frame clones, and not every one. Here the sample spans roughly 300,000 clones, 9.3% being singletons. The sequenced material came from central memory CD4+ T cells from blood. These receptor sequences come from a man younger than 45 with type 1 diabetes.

CDR3 bases: TGTGCCAGCAGCCTTAGCGGCCTACAAGAGACCCAGTACTTC. Encoded protein: CASSLSGLQETQYF. The J gene is TRBJ2-5, the V gene TRBV7-2, with a possible D match to TRBD2 (6 bases). Trimming took off 5 bases at V and 2 bases at J, with 12 bases between the two ends. There are 14 residues in the CDR3. Germline loops: CDR1 SGHTA, CDR2 FQGNSA.

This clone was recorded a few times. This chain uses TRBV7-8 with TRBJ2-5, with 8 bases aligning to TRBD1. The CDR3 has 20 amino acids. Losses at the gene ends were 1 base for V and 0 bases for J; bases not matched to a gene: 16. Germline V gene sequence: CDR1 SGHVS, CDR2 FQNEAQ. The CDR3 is CASSLVYPFHGTGDQETQYF. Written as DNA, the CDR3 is TGTGCCAGCAGCTTAGTTTACCCATTCCACGGGACAGGTGACCAAGAGACCCAGTACTTC.

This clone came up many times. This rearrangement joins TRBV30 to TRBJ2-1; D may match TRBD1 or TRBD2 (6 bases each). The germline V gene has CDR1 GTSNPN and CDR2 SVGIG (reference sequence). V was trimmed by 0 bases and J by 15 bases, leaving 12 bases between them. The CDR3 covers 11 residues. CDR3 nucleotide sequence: TGTGCCTGGAGTGTAAGGGGGACTCTGTTCTTC. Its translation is CAWSVRGTLFF.

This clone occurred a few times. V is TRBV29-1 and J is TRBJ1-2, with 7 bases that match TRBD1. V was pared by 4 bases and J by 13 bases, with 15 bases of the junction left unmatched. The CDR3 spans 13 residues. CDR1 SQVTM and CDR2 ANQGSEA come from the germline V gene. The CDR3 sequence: CSVGVGGQFAATF. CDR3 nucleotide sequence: TGCAGCGTTGGTGTAGGGGGCCAATTCGCAGCCACCTTC.

The chain's CDR3 is CASSVGLLGGESHEQFF. The CDR3, as DNA: TGTGCCAGCAGCGTAGGCCTTTTGGGGGGAGAGTCCCATGAGCAGTTCTTC. The chain couples TRBV9 to TRBJ2-1; perhaps TRBD2 as D (6 bases). Deletions cut 0 bases from V and 8 bases from J, with 21 bases between. The CDR3 has 17 amino acids. The germline V gene encodes CDR1 SGDLS and CDR2 YYNGEE.

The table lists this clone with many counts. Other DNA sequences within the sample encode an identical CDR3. CDR3 loop: CASSFAGDETQYF. The DNA for the CDR3 is TGTGCCAGCAGCTTCGCAGGGGATGAGACCCAGTACTTC. The chain employs TRBV11-2 and TRBJ2-5; D possibly corresponds to TRBD1 (6 bases). The CDR3 contains 13 residues. Trimming removed 3 bases from V and 5 bases from J, with 10 bases in between. The germline V gene has CDR1 SGHAT and CDR2 FQNNGV.

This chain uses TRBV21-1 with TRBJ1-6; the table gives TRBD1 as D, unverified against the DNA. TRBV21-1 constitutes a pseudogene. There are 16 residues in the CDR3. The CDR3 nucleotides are TGTGCCAGCAGCAAAGGGCCCCCACACTATAATTCACCCCTCCACTTT. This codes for CASSKGPPHYNSPLHF.

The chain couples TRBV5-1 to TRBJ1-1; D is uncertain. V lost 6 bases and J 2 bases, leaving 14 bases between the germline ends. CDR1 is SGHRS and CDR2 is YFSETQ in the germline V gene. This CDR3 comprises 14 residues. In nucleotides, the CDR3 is TGCGCCAGCAAGGGCCTCAACCCCAACACTGAAGCTTTCTTT. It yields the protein CASKGLNPNTEAFF.

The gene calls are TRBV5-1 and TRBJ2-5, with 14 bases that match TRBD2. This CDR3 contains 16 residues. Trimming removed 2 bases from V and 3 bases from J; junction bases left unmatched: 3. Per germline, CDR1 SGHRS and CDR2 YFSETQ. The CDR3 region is CASSFGLAGGEETQYF. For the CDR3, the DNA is TGCGCCAGCAGCTTTGGACTAGCGGGGGGAGAAGAGACCCAGTACTTC. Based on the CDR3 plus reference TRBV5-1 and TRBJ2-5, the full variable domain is KAGVTQTPRYLIKTRGQQVTLSCSPISGHRSVSWYQQTPGQGLQFLFEYFSETQRNKGNFPGRFSGRQFSNSRSEMNVSTLELGDSALYLCASSFGLAGGEETQYFGPGTRLLVL.

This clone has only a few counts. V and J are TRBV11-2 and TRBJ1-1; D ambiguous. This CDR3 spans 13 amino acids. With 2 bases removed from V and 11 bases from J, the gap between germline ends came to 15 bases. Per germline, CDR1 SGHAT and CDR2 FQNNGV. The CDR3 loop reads CASSLLSSFGAFF. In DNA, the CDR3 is TGTGCCAGCAGCTTACTCTCGTCCTTTGGGGCTTTCTTT.

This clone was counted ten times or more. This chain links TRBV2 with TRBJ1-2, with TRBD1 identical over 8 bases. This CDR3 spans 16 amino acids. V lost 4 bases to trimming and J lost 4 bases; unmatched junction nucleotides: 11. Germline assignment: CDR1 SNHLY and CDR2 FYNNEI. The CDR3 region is CASSVQAGGNIYGYTF. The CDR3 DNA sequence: TGTGCCAGCAGTGTGCAGGCAGGGGGCAATATCTATGGCTACACCTTC. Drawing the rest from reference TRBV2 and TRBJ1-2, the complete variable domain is EPEVTQTPSHQVTQMGQEVILRCVPISNHLYFYWYRQILGQKVEFLVSFYNNEISEKSEIFDDQFSVERPDGSNFTLKIRSTKLEDSAMYFCASSVQAGGNIYGYTFGSGTRLTVV.

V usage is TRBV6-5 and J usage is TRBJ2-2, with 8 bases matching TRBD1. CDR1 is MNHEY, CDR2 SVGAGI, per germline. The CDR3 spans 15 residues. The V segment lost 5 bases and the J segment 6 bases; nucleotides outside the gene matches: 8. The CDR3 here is CASSPTDREAGELFF. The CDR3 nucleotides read TGTGCCAGCAGTCCCACGGACAGGGAGGCCGGGGAGCTGTTTTTT.

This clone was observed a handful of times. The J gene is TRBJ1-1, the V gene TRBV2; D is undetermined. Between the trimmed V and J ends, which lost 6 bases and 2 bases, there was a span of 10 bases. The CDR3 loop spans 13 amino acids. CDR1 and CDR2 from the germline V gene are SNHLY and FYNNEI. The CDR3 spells CASSMGENTEAFF. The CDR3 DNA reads TGTGCCAGCAGCATGGGAGAAAACACTGAAGCTTTCTTT.

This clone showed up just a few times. The CDR3 DNA reads TGTGCCAGCAGCTTCCAGGGCTACAATGAGCAGTTCTTC. This sequence encodes CASSFQGYNEQFF. This chain connects TRBV5-5 to TRBJ2-1; D is perhaps TRBD1 (5 bases). Per the germline V gene, CDR1 is SGHKS and CDR2 is YYEKEE (reference sequence). There are 13 residues in the CDR3. The germline V and J ends were trimmed by 2 bases and 3 bases, with 6 bases remaining between them.

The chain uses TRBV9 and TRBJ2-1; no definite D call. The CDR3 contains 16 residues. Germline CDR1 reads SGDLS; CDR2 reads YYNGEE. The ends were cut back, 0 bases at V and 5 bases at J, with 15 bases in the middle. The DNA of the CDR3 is TGTGCCAGCAGCGTAGTAGGGTCCCCCAGGAACAATGAGCAGTTCTTC. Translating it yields CASSVVGSPRNNEQFF.

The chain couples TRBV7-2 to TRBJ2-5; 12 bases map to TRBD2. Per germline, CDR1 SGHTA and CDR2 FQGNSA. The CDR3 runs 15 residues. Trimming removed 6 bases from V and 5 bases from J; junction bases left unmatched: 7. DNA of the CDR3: TGTGCCAGCAGTTTCACTAGCGGGGGGTCGGAGACCCAGTACTTC. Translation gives CASSFTSGGSETQYF.

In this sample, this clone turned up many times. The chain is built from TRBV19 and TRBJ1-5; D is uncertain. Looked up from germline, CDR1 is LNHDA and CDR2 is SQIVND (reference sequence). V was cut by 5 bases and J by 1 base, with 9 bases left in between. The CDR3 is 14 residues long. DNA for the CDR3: TGTGCCAGTAGTGTGATGAGGAGCAATCAGCCCCAGCATTTT. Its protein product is CASSVMRSNQPQHF. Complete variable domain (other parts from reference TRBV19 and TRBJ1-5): DGGITQSPKYLFRKEGQNVTLSCEQNLNHDAMYWYRQDPGQGLRLIYYSQIVNDFQKGDIAEGYSVSREKKESFPLTVTSAQKNPTAFYLCASSVMRSNQPQHFGDGTRLSIL.

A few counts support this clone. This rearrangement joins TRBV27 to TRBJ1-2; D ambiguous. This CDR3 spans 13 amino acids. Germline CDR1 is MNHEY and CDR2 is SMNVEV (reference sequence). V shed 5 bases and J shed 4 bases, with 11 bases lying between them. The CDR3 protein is CASSSGKTYGYTF. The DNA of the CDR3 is TGTGCCAGCAGTAGCGGGAAAACCTATGGCTACACCTTC.

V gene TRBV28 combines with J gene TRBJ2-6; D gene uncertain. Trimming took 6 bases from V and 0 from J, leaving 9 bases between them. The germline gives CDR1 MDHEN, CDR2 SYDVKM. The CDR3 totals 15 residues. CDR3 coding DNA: TGTGCCAGCAGCCCAGCTTTCTCTGGGGCCAACGTCCTGACTTTC. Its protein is CASSPAFSGANVLTF.

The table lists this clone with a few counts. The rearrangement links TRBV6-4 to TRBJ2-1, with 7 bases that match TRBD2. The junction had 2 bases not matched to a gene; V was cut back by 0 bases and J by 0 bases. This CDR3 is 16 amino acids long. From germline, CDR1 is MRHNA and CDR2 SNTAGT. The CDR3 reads CASSDSGGSSYNEQFF. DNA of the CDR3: TGTGCCAGCAGTGACTCGGGGGGGAGCTCCTACAATGAGCAGTTCTTC.

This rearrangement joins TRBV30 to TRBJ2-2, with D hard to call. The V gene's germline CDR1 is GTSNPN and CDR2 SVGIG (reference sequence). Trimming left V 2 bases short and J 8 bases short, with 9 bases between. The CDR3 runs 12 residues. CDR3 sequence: CAWSIPRGELFF. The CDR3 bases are TGTGCCTGGAGTATACCCAGAGGGGAGCTGTTTTTT.

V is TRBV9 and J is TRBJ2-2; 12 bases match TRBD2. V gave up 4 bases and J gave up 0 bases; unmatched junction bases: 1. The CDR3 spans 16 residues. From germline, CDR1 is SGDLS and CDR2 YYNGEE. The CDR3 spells CASSRLAGANTGELFF. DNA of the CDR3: TGTGCCAGCAGCAGACTAGCGGGGGCGAACACCGGGGAGCTGTTTTTT.

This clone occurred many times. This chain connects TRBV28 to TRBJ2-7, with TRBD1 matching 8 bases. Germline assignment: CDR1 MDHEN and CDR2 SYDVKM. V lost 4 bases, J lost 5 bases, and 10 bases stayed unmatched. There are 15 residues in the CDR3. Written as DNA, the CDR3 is TGTGCCAGCAGTTCTCAGGACAGGGCAGACAACGAGCAGTACTTC. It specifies CASSSQDRADNEQYF.

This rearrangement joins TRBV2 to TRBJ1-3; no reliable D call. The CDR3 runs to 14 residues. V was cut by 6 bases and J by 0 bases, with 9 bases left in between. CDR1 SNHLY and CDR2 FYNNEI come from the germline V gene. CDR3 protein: CASSPGSSGNTIYF. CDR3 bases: TGTGCCAGCAGCCCCGGTAGCTCTGGAAACACCATATATTTT.

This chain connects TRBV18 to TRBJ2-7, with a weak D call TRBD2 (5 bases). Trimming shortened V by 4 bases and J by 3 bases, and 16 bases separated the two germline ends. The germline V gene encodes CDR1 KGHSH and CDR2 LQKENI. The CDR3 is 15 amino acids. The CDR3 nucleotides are TGTGCCAGCTCACTTTCCGCGGGTAAAGTCTACGAGCAGTACTTC. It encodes CASSLSAGKVYEQYF.

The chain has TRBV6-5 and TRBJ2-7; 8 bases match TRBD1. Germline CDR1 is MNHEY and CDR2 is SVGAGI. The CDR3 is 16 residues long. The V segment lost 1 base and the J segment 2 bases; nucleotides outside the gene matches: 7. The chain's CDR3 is CASSYFPGGEPYEQYF. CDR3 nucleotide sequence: TGTGCCAGCAGTTACTTTCCAGGGGGCGAACCCTACGAGCAGTACTTC.

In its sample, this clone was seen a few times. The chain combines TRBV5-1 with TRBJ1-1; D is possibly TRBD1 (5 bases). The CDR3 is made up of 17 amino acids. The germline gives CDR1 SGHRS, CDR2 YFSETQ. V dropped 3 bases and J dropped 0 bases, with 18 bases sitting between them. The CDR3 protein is CASSSSGASNLNTEAFF. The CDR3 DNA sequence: TGCGCCAGCAGCTCAAGTGGGGCCTCGAACTTGAACACTGAAGCTTTCTTT.

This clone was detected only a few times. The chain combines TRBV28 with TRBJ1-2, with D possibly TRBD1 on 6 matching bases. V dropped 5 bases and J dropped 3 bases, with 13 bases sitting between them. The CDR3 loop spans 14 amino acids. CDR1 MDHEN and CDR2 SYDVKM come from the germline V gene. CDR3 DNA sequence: TGTGCCAGCAGTCCCCCCCAGGGGTACTATGGCTACACCTTC. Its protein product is CASSPPQGYYGYTF.

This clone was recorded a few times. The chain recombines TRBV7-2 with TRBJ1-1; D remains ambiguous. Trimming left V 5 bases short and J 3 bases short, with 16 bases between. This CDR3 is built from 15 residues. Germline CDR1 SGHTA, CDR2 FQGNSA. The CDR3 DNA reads TGTGCCAGCAGCCTGATGGCGATGCGGGACACTGAAGCTTTCTTT. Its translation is CASSLMAMRDTEAFF.